This T cell receptor beta chain emerged from a study of response to subunit inactivated influenza vaccine. Study-wide findings and caveats: Few additional T cells are recruited per seasonal influenza vaccination, authors suggested.

Unmatched junction bases numbered 7, after V lost 6 bases and J lost 0 bases. CDR3 length equals 16 residues. The V gene's germline CDR1 is SGHAT and CDR2 FQNNGV. Remarks on this clonotype: Its antigen is still unknown.

TCRdb re-called the RT-PCR reads through MiXCR, storing one row per CDR3 protein. The table lists around 530,000 distinct CDR3 sequences, 10% to 15% of them singletons. The sequence came from a man aged 45-60 years who received an inactivated influenza vaccine. Sequenced here: PBMCs from blood, sampled on the day of vaccination. The chain employs TRBV11-2 and TRBJ2-2; TRBD2 matches 7 bases. The CDR3 loop reads CASRQGGRANTGELFF. As DNA, the CDR3 is TGTGCCAGCAGGCAGGGAGGGAGGGCGAACACCGGGGAGCTGTTTTTT.